Sequencing of this T cell receptor (beta chain) was carried out in a study of cytomegalovirus exposure and HLA in healthy donors. PCR was performed using 60 Vbeta and 13 Jbeta primers. Assay: immunoSEQ multiplex PCR; the TCRdb copy retains only in-frame clones and omits some. The sample includes about 210,000 clones, 82% seen only once; the top ten take around 6%. As regards this clone: Its antigen is unknown.

Study results and limitations: Presence/absence analyses assumed roughly uniform sequencing depth across donors. Researchers reported from a later analysis that most CMV-associated TCR beta chains appeared HLA-restricted. Analysis was carried out at a later point, and it linked a missense DCLRE1C variant to TCR beta V- and J-gene trimming. A later analysis reportedly found that, within productive TCRs, an Asian-associated ancestry cluster had fewer N-insertions than the mean observed across the roughly 700 donors.

The clonotype was recovered from a man aged 35 to 55 in good health and CMV-seropositive. The sample taken for sequencing was PBMCs.

This chain's CDR3 is CASILRDQETQYF. DNA of the CDR3: TGTGCCAGCATCCTCCGGGATCAAGAGACCCAGTACTTC. This chain joins TRBV5-6 and TRBJ2-5; perhaps TRBD2 as D (5 bases). Germline V CDR1 and CDR2: SGHDT, YYEEEE. V was trimmed by 6 bases and J by 2 bases, leaving 11 bases between them. The CDR3 runs 13 residues.